The present TCR beta chain was sequenced within a study of T cells in Graves' hyperthyroidism and ophthalmopathy. Ten or more counts support this clonotype. Regions amplified from RNA transcripts were the TCR beta CDR3 regions. HTBI primers were employed in a first-round RT-PCR of the TCR CDR3. TCRdb reprocessed the multiplex PCR reads via MiXCR and lists one record per CDR3 protein. The repertoire consists of 400,000 or so distinct CDR3 sequences, with around 15% occurring once and the leading ten covering roughly 19%. Material for sequencing was blood. The sequence was obtained from a woman aged 60 to 75 with Graves' ophthalmopathy.

The CDR3 region is CASSSDVSSYNEQFF. The CDR3 DNA sequence: TGCGCCAGCAGCTCGGACGTCAGCTCCTACAATGAGCAGTTCTTC. J is TRBJ2-1 and V is TRBV5-1; D is uncertain. V was pared by 3 bases and J by 0 bases, with 10 bases between. Germline values: CDR1 SGHRS, CDR2 YFSETQ. CDR3 length equals 15 residues.